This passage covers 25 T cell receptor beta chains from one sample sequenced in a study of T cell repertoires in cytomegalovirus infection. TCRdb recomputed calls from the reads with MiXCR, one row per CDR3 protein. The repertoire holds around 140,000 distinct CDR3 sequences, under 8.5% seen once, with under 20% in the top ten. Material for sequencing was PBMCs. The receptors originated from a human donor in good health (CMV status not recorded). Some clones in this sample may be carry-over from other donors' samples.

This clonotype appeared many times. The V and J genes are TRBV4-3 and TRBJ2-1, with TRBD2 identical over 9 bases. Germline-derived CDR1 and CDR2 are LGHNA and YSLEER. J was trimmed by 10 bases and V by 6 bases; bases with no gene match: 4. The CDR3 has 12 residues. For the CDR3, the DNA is TGCGCCAGCAGGGGTAGCGGGGGAGAGCAGTTCTTC. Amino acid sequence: CASRGSGGEQFF.

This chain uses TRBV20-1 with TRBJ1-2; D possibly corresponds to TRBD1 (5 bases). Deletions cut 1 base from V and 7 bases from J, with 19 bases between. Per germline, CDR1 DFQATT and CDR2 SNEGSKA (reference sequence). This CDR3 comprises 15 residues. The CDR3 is CSARVRVSTGGGYTF. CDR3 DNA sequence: TGCAGTGCTAGAGTCAGGGTTTCAACTGGGGGTGGCTACACCTTC.

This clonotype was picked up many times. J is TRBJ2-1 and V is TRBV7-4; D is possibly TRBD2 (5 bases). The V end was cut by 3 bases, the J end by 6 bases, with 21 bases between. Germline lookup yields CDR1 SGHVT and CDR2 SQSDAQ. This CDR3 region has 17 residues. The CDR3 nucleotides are TGTGCCAGCAGCTTGGCTGAGTGGGGAGTTGTGGGCAATGAGCAGTTCTTC. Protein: CASSLAEWGVVGNEQFF. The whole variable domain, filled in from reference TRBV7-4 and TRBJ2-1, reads GAGVSQSPRYKVAKRGRDVALRCDSISGHVTLYWYRQTLGQGSEVLTYSQSDAQRDKSGRPSGRFSAERPERSVSTLKIQRTEQGDSAVYLCASSLAEWGVVGNEQFFGPGTRLTVL.

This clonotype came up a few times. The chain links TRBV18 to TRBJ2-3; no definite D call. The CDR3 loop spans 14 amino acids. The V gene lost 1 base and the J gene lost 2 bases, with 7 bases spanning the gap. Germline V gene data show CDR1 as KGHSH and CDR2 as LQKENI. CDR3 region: CASSPRSDTDTQYF. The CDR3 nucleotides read TGTGCCAGCTCACCACGCTCTGACACAGATACGCAGTATTTT.

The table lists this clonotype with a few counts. CDR3 in amino acids: CASRGGGPFTDTQYF. CDR3 DNA: TGTGCCAGCAGGGGGGGAGGGCCCTTTACAGATACGCAGTATTTT. The rearrangement uses TRBV2 and TRBJ2-3, with 7 bases identical to TRBD2. The CDR3 sequence is 15 residues long. Looked up from germline, CDR1 is SNHLY and CDR2 is FYNNEI. With 6 bases clipped from V and 3 bases from J, the junction kept 9 bases outside the gene matches.

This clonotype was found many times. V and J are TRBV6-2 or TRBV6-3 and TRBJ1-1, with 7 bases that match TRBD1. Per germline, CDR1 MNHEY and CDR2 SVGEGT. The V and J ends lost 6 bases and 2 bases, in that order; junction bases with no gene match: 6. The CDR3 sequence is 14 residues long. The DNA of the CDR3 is TGTGCCAGCAGGCGACAGGGCCGAAACACTGAAGCTTTCTTT. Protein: CASRRQGRNTEAFF.

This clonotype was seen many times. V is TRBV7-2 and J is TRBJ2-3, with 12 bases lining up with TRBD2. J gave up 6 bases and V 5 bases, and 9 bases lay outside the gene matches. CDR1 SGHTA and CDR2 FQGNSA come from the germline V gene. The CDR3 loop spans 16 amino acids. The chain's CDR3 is CASSGTGLAGTDTQYF. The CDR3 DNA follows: TGTGCCAGCAGCGGGACCGGACTAGCGGGGACGGATACGCAGTATTTT.

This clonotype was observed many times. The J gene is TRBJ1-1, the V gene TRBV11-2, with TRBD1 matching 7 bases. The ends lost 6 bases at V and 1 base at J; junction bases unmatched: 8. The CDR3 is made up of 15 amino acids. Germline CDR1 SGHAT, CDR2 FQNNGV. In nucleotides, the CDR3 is TGTGCCAGCAGTTACTACAGGGGCCCGAACACTGAAGCTTTCTTT. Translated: CASSYYRGPNTEAFF.

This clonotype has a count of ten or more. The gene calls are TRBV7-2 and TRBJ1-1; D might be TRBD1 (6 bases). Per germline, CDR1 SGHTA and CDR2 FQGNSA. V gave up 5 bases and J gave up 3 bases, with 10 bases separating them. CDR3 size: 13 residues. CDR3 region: CASSRGQYTEAFF. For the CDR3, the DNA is TGTGCCAGCAGCCGCGGACAGTACACTGAAGCTTTCTTT.

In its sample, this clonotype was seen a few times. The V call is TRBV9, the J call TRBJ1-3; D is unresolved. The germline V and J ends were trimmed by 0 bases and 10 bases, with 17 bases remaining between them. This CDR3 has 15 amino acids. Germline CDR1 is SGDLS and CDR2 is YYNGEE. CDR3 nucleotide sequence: TGTGCCAGCAGCGTAGCTCACTGGGCGCACGGGACCATATATTTT. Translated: CASSVAHWAHGTIYF.

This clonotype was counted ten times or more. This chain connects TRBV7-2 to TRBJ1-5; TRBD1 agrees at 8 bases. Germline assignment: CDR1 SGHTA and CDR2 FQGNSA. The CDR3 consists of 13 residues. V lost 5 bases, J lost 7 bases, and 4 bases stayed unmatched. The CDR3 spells CASSQDRVQPQHF. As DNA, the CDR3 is TGTGCCAGCAGCCAGGACAGGGTGCAGCCCCAGCATTTT.

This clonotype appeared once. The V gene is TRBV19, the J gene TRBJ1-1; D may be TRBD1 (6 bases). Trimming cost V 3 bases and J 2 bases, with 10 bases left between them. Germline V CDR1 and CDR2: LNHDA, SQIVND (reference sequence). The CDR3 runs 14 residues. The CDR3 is CASSMMGANTEAFF. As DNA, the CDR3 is TGTGCCAGTAGTATGATGGGGGCTAACACTGAAGCTTTCTTT.

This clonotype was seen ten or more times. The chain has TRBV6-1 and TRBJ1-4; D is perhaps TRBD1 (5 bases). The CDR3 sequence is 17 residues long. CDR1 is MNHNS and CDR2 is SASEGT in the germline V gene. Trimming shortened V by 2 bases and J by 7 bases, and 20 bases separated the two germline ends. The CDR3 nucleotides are TGTGCCAGCAGTGAACAAGGTTGGGGGAGGATGGGTGAAAAACTGTTTTTT. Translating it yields CASSEQGWGRMGEKLFF.

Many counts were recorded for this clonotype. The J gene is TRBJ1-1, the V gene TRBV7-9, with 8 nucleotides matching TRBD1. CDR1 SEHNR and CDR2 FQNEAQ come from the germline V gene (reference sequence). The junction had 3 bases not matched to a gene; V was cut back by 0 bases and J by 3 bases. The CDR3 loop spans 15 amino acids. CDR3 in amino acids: CASSLAQGADTEAFF. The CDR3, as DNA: TGTGCCAGCAGCTTAGCGCAGGGGGCGGACACTGAAGCTTTCTTT.

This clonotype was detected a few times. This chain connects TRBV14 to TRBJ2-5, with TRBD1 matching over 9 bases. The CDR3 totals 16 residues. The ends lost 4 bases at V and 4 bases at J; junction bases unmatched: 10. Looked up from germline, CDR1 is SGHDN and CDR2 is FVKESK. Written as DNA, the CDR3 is TGTGCCAGCAGCCGAAACAGGGGGCGCTTAGGAGAGACCCAGTACTTC. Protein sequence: CASSRNRGRLGETQYF.

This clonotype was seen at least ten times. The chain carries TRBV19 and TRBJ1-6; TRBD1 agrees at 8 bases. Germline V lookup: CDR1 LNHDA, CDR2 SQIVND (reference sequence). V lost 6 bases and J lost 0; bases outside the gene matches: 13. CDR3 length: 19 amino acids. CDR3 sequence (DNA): TGTGCCAGTAGCCGACAGGGGACCGCTCTGAGCTCCTATAATTCACCCCTCCACTTT. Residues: CASSRQGTALSSYNSPLHF.

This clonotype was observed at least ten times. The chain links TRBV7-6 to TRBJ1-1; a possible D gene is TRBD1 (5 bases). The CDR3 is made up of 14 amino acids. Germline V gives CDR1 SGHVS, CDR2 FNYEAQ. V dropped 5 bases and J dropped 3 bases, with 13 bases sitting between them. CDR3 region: CASSGTRGYTEAFF. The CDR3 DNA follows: TGTGCCAGCAGCGGCACTAGGGGCTACACTGAAGCTTTCTTT. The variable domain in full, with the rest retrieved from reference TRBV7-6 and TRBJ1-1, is GAGVSQSPRYKVTKRGQDVALRCDPISGHVSLYWYRQALGQGPEFLTYFNYEAQQDKSGLPNDRFSAERPEGSISTLTIQRTEQRDSAMYRCASSGTRGYTEAFFGQGTRLTVV.

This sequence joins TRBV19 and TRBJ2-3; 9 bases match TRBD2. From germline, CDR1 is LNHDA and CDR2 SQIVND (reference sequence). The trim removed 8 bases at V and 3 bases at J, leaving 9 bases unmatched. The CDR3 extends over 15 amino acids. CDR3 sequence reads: CASAPLSGGTDTQYF. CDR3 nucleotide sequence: TGTGCCAGTGCCCCTCTGAGCGGGGGGACAGATACGCAGTATTTT.

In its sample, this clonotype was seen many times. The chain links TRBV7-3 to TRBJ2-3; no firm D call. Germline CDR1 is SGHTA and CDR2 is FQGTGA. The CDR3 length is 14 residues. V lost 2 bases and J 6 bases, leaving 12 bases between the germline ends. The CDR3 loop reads CASSLVDASDTQYF. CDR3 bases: TGTGCCAGCAGCTTAGTGGACGCAAGTGATACGCAGTATTTT. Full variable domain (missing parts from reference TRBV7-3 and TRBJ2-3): GAGVSQTPSNKVTEKGKYVELRCDPISGHTALYWYRQSLGQGPEFLIYFQGTGAADDSGLPNDRFFAVRPEGSVSTLKIQRTERGDSAVYLCASSLVDASDTQYFGPGTRLTVL.

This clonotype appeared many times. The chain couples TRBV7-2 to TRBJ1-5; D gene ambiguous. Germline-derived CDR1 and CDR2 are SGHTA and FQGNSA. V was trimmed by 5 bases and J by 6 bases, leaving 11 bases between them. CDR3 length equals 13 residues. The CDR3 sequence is CASSPDWGQPQHF. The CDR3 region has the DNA TGTGCCAGCAGCCCCGATTGGGGTCAGCCCCAGCATTTT.

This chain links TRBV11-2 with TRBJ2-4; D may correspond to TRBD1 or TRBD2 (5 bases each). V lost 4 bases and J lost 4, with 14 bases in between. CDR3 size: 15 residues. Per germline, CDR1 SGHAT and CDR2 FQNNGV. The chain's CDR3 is CASSSLGTEKNIQYF. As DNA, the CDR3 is TGTGCCAGCAGCTCCTTAGGGACGGAGAAAAACATTCAGTACTTC.

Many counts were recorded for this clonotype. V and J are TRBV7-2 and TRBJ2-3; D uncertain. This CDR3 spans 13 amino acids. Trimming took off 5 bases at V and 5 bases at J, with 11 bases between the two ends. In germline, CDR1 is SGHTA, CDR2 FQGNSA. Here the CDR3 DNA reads TGTGCCAGCAGCCCAAGGACCGTAGATACGCAGTATTTT. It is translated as CASSPRTVDTQYF.

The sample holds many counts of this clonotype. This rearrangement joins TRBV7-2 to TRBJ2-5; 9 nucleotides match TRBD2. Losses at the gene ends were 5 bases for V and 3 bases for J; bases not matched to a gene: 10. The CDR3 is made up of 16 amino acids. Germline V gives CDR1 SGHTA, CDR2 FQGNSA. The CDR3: CASSVEVASGKETQYF. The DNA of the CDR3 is TGTGCCAGCAGCGTCGAGGTGGCTAGCGGGAAAGAGACCCAGTACTTC. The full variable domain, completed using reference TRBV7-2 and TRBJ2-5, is GAGVSQSPSNKVTEKGKDVELRCDPISGHTALYWYRQSLGQGLEFLIYFQGNSAPDKSGLPSDRFSAERTGGSVSTLTIQRTQQEDSAVYLCASSVEVASGKETQYFGPGTRLLVL.

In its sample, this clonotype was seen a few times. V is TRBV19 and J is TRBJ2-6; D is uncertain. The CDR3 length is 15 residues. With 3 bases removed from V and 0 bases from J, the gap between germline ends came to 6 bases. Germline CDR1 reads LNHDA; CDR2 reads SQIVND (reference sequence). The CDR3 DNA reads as TGTGCCAGTAGTATGAAGACCTCTGGGGCCAACGTCCTGACTTTC. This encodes CASSMKTSGANVLTF.

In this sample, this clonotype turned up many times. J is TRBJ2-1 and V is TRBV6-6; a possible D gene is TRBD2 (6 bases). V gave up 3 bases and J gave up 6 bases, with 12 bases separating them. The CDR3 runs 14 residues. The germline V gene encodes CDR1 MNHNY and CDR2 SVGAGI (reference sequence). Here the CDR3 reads CASSYAGPSNEQFF. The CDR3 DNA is TGTGCCAGCAGTTATGCGGGGCCCTCCAATGAGCAGTTCTTC.